This section outlines one T cell receptor beta chain sequence together with its context. Its antigen remains unknown. The data belong to a study of graft-versus-host responses after intestinal transplantation. Turning to the study itself: Multivisceral, liver-intestinal, or isolated intestinal transplants were received by the recipients. Recipients uniformly received anti-thymocyte globulin induction, followed by tacrolimus and steroids for roughly three years. General study findings and limits: GvH clones were found in recipient marrow; some appeared first in ileum or blood.

The method was immunoSEQ multiplex PCR; TCRdb's version includes in-frame clones alone and lacks a portion of them. The sample includes tens of thousands of clones, about 89% seen only once; the top ten take around 5.5%. The specimen was PBMCs, collected nearly 670 days after intestinal transplant. The sequence came from a human patient who received an intestinal transplant, so some T cells may come from the graft donor.

The CDR3 DNA reads as TGTGCCAGTAGCGAGGGGTTTCGTTTCACCATATATTTT. It is translated as CASSEGFRFTIYF. The chain links TRBV19 to TRBJ1-3; possible D gene TRBD1, 5 bases. Germline CDR1 and CDR2: LNHDA and SQIVND (reference sequence). Between the trimmed V and J ends, which lost 6 bases and 9 bases, there was a span of 15 bases. The CDR3 spans 13 residues. The complete variable domain, with remaining parts taken from reference TRBV19 and TRBJ1-3, reads DGGITQSPKYLFRKEGQNVTLSCEQNLNHDAMYWYRQDPGQGLRLIYYSQIVNDFQKGDIAEGYSVSREKKESFPLTVTSAQKNPTAFYLCASSEGFRFTIYFGEGSWLTVV.